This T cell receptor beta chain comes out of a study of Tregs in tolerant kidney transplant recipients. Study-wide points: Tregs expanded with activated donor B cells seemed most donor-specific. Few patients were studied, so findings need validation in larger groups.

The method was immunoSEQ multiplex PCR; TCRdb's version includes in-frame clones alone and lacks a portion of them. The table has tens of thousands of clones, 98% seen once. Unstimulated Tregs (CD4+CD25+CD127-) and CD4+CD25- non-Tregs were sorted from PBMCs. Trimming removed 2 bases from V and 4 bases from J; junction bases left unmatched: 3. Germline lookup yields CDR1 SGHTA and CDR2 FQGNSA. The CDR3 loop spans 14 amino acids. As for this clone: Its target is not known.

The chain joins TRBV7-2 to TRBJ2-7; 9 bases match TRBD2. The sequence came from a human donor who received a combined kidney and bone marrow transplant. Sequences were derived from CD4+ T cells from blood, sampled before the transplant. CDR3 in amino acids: CASSLRGRAYEQYF. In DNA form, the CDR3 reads TGTGCCAGCAGCTTACGCGGGAGGGCGTACGAGCAGTACTTC.